This T cell receptor beta chain was observed in a study of blood T cell repertoires in COVID-19. From germline, CDR1 is SGHTS and CDR2 YDEGEE. V was pared by 0 bases and J by 3 bases, with 3 bases of the junction left unmatched. The CDR3 extends over 16 amino acids. TCRdb's table, derived via immunoSEQ multiplex PCR, lists solely in-frame clones and lacks some. The table lists hundreds of thousands of clones, approximately 87% of them singletons. Sequenced: peripheral blood. This TCR was recovered from a woman aged 40 to 49 who had recovered from COVID-19. The chain couples TRBV5-8 to TRBJ2-1; 10 bases fit TRBD2. The CDR3 DNA follows: TGTGCCAGCAGCTTGGGACTAGCGGGCGACTACAATGAGCAGTTCTTC. It is translated as CASSLGLAGDYNEQFF.